The entry that follows covers one T cell receptor (beta chain) sequence. The protocol was immunoSEQ multiplex PCR, while the TCRdb copy is restricted to in-frame clones and leaves out a portion. The table lists over 25,000 clones, roughly 74% of them singletons. The CDR3 spans 16 residues. CDR1 is SNHLY and CDR2 is FYNNEI in the germline V gene. The V gene lost 3 bases and the J gene lost 5 bases, with 19 bases spanning the gap. The sample originates from a study of T cells in narcolepsy. The sequence came from a human donor with narcolepsy. This chain connects TRBV2 to TRBJ1-2, with D possibly TRBD1 on 6 matching bases. Sequenced sample: CD45RA- memory CD4+ T cells from PBMCs. This CDR3 is CASSDSQGLKVYGYTF. CDR3 coding DNA: TGTGCCAGCAGTGATTCTCAGGGGTTAAAAGTTTATGGCTACACCTTC.